The rows below give T cell receptor beta chains drawn from one sample of a study of radiation and T cells in renal cell carcinoma. Data came from immunoSEQ multiplex PCR; TCRdb stores just in-frame clones and leaves some out. The table includes about 88,000 clones, 75% to 90% detected once. The sequences come from blood, collected from a patient whose treatment included radiotherapy and nephrectomy. Source of these receptors: a man aged 45-65 years with renal cell carcinoma. CDR3s include the opening cysteine and the closing phenylalanine or tryptophan. The D gene is left open where the match is weak.

v_gene,j_gene,d_gene,CDR3nt,CDR3aa
TRBV7-2,TRBJ1-6,TRBD1,TGTGCCAGCAGCCCAGACAGGGATTCACCCCTCCACTTT,CASSPDRDSPLHF
TRBV6-5,TRBJ2-1,NA,TGTGCCAGCAGTTACTCGGGGTACGGTGAGCAGTTCTTC,CASSYSGYGEQFF
TRBV28,TRBJ2-5,NA,TGTGCCAGCAGTAAAGCGGCCCAAGAGACCCAGTACTTC,CASSKAAQETQYF
TRBV7-6,TRBJ1-1,TRBD1,TGTGCCAGCAGCTTAGAGGGGAGGGGGCGGACTGAAGCTTTCTTT,CASSLEGRGRTEAFF
TRBV6-5,TRBJ1-5,TRBD1,TGTGCCAACCTAACAGGGGGCGGCAATCAGCCCCAGCATTTT,CANLTGGGNQPQHF
TRBV11-3,TRBJ2-7,NA,TGTGCCAGCAGCCCCCCCCACGGGGCCAGCTCCTACGAGCAGTACTTC,CASSPPHGASSYEQYF
TRBV19,TRBJ2-1,TRBD2,TGTGCCAGTAGTATCAGACTAGCGGGAGGTTATGAGCAGTTCTTC,CASSIRLAGGYEQFF
TRBV5-4,TRBJ2-2,NA,TGTGCCAGCAGCGAGGTAACCGGGGAGCTGTTTTTT,CASSEVTGELFF
TRBV12-1,TRBJ1-2,NA,TGTGCCAGCAGCTTTTCTGGTAACTATGGCTACACCTTC,CASSFSGNYGYTF
TRBV2,TRBJ2-1,TRBD1,TGTGCCAGCAGTGAAGCAGGAGGACAGGGCCCCTACAATGAGCAGTTCTTC,CASSEAGGQGPYNEQFF
TRBV7-9,TRBJ2-7,TRBD1,TGTGCCAGCAGTATAGAGGGCAGGGGGATGGACGAGCAGTACTTC,CASSIEGRGMDEQYF
TRBV7-8,TRBJ2-3,NA,TGTGCCAGCAGCCCCCAAGGGAGCACAGATACGCAGTATTTT,CASSPQGSTDTQYF
TRBV6-1,TRBJ2-3,TRBD1,TGTGCCAGCAGTTCCTCGACAGGGCCAGATACGCAGTATTTT,CASSSSTGPDTQYF
TRBV7-9,TRBJ2-4,NA,TGTGCCAGCAGCTTAGTAGGTGGGCGGAGAACCATTCAGTACTTC,CASSLVGGRRTIQYF
TRBV7-2,TRBJ2-1,TRBD2,TGTGCCAGCAGCTTCGGGCTAGCGGGAGAGCAGTTCTTC,CASSFGLAGEQFF
TRBV28,TRBJ2-7,NA,TGTGCCAGCACGGGTACCTACGAGCAGTACTTC,CASTGTYEQYF